A selection of T cell receptor beta chains follows, all from one sample in a study of T cell responses to AZD1222 COVID-19 vaccine. Sequenced by immunoSEQ multiplex PCR; TCRdb stores in-frame clones only, minus some. The sample shows about 140,000 clones, around 92% of them seen only once. Sample: peripheral blood, taken after recovery from COVID-19. Source of these receptors: an adult who had recovered from COVID-19. Both conserved end residues are part of each CDR3. D genes are given only for firm matches. Some rows have no size entry. The others give once, few or many, or a class for an expanded clone.

- TRBJ2-5 - TRBV5-1 CASSPVTGEGAQETQYF TGCGCCAGCAGCCCAGTTACAGGGGAGGGTGCACAAGAGACCCAGTACTTC
- TRBJ1-5 once TRBV29-1 CSVGDSSNQPQHF TGCAGCGTTGGCGACAGCAGCAATCAGCCCCAGCATTTT
TRBD2 TRBJ2-7 - TRBV15 CATSRGGGRASSYEQYF TGTGCCACCAGCAGAGGGGGCGGGAGGGCCTCCTCCTACGAGCAGTACTTC
- TRBJ1-6 few TRBV5-5 CASSPGPKDSPLHF TGTGCCAGCAGCCCCGGACCCAAGGATTCACCCCTCCACTTT
TRBD2 TRBJ2-5 once TRBV5-8 CASSLVIAGGETQYF TGTGCCAGCAGCTTGGTAATAGCGGGAGGTGAGACCCAGTACTTC
- TRBJ2-7 - TRBV18 CASSPPTGRFSYEQYF TGTGCCAGCTCACCACCTACAGGGCGGTTCTCCTACGAGCAGTACTTC
TRBD1 TRBJ2-5 - TRBV7-2 CASSPSIKTGFGQETQYF TGTGCCAGCAGCCCCAGCATAAAGACAGGGTTTGGCCAAGAGACCCAGTACTTC
- TRBJ1-2 - TRBV27 CASSLSIREKNGYTF TGTGCCAGCAGTTTATCGATCCGGGAGAAAAATGGCTACACCTTC
- TRBJ1-2 - TRBV27 CASRIAGANGYTF TGTGCCAGCAGGATAGCAGGGGCAAATGGCTACACCTTC
TRBD2 TRBJ2-7 - TRBV6-5 CASSYGSGGPEQYF TGTGCCAGCAGTTACGGGTCGGGAGGGCCCGAGCAGTACTTC
- TRBJ1-1 once TRBV19 CASSRTTNTEAFF TGTGCCAGTAGCCGGACAACGAACACTGAAGCTTTCTTT
- TRBJ2-2 - TRBV11-2 CASSPLGLPAGELFF TGTGCCAGCAGCCCCCTCGGGCTCCCCGCCGGGGAGCTGTTTTTT
TRBD2 TRBJ2-6 - TRBV28 CASSFGLAEIGGVSSGANVLTF TGTGCCAGCAGTTTCGGGCTAGCGGAGATTGGGGGGGTGTCCTCTGGGGCCAACGTCCTGACTTTC
- TRBJ1-1 - TRBV5-1 CASSLVGDTHTEAFF TGCGCCAGCAGCTTGGTCGGGGACACCCACACTGAAGCTTTCTTT
- TRBJ2-1 - TRBV19 CASSIYLSKNEQFF TGTGCCAGTAGTATTTACCTATCTAAGAATGAGCAGTTCTTC
TRBD1 TRBJ1-5 - TRBV15 CATSRDRGPSQPQHF TGTGCCACCAGCAGAGACAGGGGGCCGAGTCAGCCCCAGCATTTT
TRBD1 TRBJ1-1 - TRBV18 CASSLKSGGEGTEAFF TGTGCCAGCTCACTGAAATCAGGGGGCGAGGGCACTGAAGCTTTCTTT
TRBD1 TRBJ1-4 - TRBV30 CAWSGAGGDEKLFF TGTGCCTGGAGTGGAGCAGGGGGCGATGAAAAACTGTTTTTT
- TRBJ2-5 - TRBV13 CASSLVPDRDSRQETQYF TGTGCCAGCAGCTTAGTCCCCGACCGGGACTCGAGACAAGAGACCCAGTACTTC
TRBD2 TRBJ2-1 - TRBV11-3 CASSSGTSGSWDEQFF TGTGCCAGCAGCTCCGGGACTAGCGGGAGTTGGGATGAGCAGTTCTTC
- TRBJ2-1 - TRBV28 CASRPLTLGADNEQFF TGTGCCAGCCGCCCCCTCACCTTGGGAGCCGACAATGAGCAGTTCTTC
- TRBJ1-1 - TRBV15 CATSLPLSTEAFF TGTGCCACCAGCCTCCCACTGAGCACTGAAGCTTTCTTT
- TRBJ2-1 - TRBV7-3 CASSPYTGNEQFF TGTGCCAGCAGCCCCTACACCGGCAATGAGCAGTTCTTC
- TRBJ2-7 once TRBV7-2 CASSLPGQRSYEQYF TGTGCCAGCAGCTTACCCGGACAGAGGTCCTACGAGCAGTACTTC
- TRBJ2-1 - TRBV19 CASSTQTVPSYNEQFF TGTGCCAGTAGTACCCAGACAGTACCCTCCTACAATGAGCAGTTCTTC
TRBD1 TRBJ2-5 - TRBV29-1 CSITWDSETQYF TGCAGCATTACTTGGGACAGTGAGACCCAGTACTTC
TRBD1 TRBJ1-5 - TRBV28 CASSPRGGSGQPQHF TGTGCCAGCAGCCCCAGGGGGGGAAGCGGTCAGCCCCAGCATTTT